A single sample is the source of the 21 T cell receptor beta chains below, sequenced in a study of regulatory and conventional T cells in RAG deficiency. TCRdb keeps only in-frame clones here, not all; method: immunoSEQ multiplex PCR. The table shows around 29,000 clones, with nearly 95% occurring only once. Blood CD4+ CD25-low CD127-high conventional T cells supplied the genomic DNA template. The data also belong to a second study, concerning regulatory T cells. As that study records: Amplification used 52 TRBV primers and 13 TRBJ primers.

Sequencing was performed on CD25- CD4+ T cells sorted from blood. The origin of the receptors is a human donor in good health.

The chain links TRBV15 to TRBJ2-7; no firm D call. The CDR3 spans 12 residues. Germline-derived CDR1 and CDR2 are LNHNV and YYDKDF (reference sequence). The ends were cut back, 1 base at V and 5 bases at J, with 6 bases in the middle. For the CDR3, the DNA is TGTGCCACCAGCAGAGGGCAGGACGAGCAGTACTTC. It specifies CATSRGQDEQYF. Filled out from reference TRBV15 and TRBJ2-7, the complete variable domain reads DAMVIQNPRYQVTQFGKPVTLSCSQTLNHNVMYWYQQKSSQAPKLLFHYYDKDFNNEADTPDNFQSRRPNTSFCFLDIRSPGLGDTAMYLCATSRGQDEQYFGPGTRLTVT.

J is TRBJ2-7 and V is TRBV19, with D maybe TRBD1 (6 bases). This CDR3 region has 17 residues. The V end lost 6 bases, the J end lost 2 bases, and 23 bases lay between the germline ends. Looked up from germline, CDR1 is LNHDA and CDR2 is SQIVND (reference sequence). The CDR3 reads CASSQRTQGFWTYEQYF. The CDR3 DNA reads TGTGCCAGTAGCCAGAGAACTCAGGGGTTTTGGACCTACGAGCAGTACTTC.

The chain recombines TRBV7-9 with TRBJ1-2; 7 nucleotides agree with TRBD1. With V trimmed by 4 bases and J by 8 bases, 7 bases remained unmatched. This CDR3 is built from 13 residues. Germline loops: CDR1 SEHNR, CDR2 FQNEAQ (reference sequence). CDR3 DNA: TGTGCCAGCAGCTCAACAGGGGTGGGAGGCTACACCTTC. Its translation is CASSSTGVGGYTF.

The V gene is TRBV5-1, the J gene TRBJ2-3; 15 positions match TRBD2. This CDR3 comprises 16 residues. Germline trimming cut 2 bases from V and 6 bases from J; bases unmatched to any gene: 4. Germline V gene lookup returns CDR1 SGHRS and CDR2 YFSETQ. The CDR3 DNA reads as TGCGCCAGCAGCTTCGGGACTAGCGGGGGGCGGGATACGCAGTATTTT. Amino acid sequence: CASSFGTSGGRDTQYF.

V usage is TRBV7-3 and J usage is TRBJ2-5; 8 nucleotides match TRBD2. Trimming cost V 5 bases and J 3 bases; bases outside gene matches: 11. CDR3 length: 16 amino acids. Germline V gene sequence: CDR1 SGHTA, CDR2 FQGTGA. The CDR3 here is CASSRLPGGPEETQYF. The CDR3 DNA follows: TGTGCCAGCAGCCGCCTGCCGGGGGGGCCGGAAGAGACCCAGTACTTC.

The chain is built from TRBV11-2 and TRBJ2-1, with a tentative D call TRBD2 (6 bases). The V and J ends lost 5 bases and 4 bases respectively, with 18 bases between them. Germline V lookup: CDR1 SGHAT, CDR2 FQNNGV. The CDR3 is 16 residues long. The CDR3 nucleotides read TGTGCCAGCAGCATCCCGGAGGGCCCTACTTACAATGAGCAGTTCTTC. It translates to CASSIPEGPTYNEQFF.

This rearrangement joins TRBV2 to TRBJ1-2; 10 bases line up with TRBD1. V was clipped by 11 bases and J by 3 bases; unmatched bases: 24. Germline V CDR1 and CDR2: SNHLY, FYNNEI. The CDR3 length is 19 residues. CDR3 bases: TGTGCCGGCGCACCCCGGAGTCGTCTCGGACAGGGGGTAGACTATGGCTACACCTTC. Protein product: CAGAPRSRLGQGVDYGYTF.

This chain uses TRBV5-1 with TRBJ1-1; TRBD1 might be the D (5 bases). The germline CDR1 and CDR2 sequences are SGHRS and YFSETQ. V gave up 6 bases and J gave up 0 bases, with 12 bases separating them. The CDR3 extends over 14 amino acids. CDR3 in amino acids: CASTPDTLNTEAFF. The DNA for the CDR3 is TGCGCCAGCACCCCGGACACACTGAACACTGAAGCTTTCTTT.

The V and J genes are TRBV7-2 and TRBJ2-1; a possible D gene is TRBD2 (5 bases). Germline V lookup: CDR1 SGHTA, CDR2 FQGNSA. The V and J ends lost 5 bases and 4 bases respectively, with 12 bases between them. The length of the CDR3 is 14 residues. CDR3 DNA sequence: TGTGCCAGCAGCCGCGGGCTATCTTACAATGAGCAGTTCTTC. The encoded protein is CASSRGLSYNEQFF.

CDR3: CASTPTGSNQPQHF. The CDR3 DNA follows: TGTGCCAGTACCCCGACGGGGAGCAATCAGCCCCAGCATTTT. The V gene is TRBV19, the J gene TRBJ1-5; unclear D gene. Germline V gene lookup returns CDR1 LNHDA and CDR2 SQIVND (reference sequence). With 7 bases removed from V and 1 base from J, the gap between germline ends came to 11 bases. CDR3 size: 14 residues.

This rearrangement joins TRBV27 to TRBJ1-2; 10 bases align to TRBD1. V shed 5 bases and J 4 bases; nucleotides not matched to a gene: 10. The CDR3 is made up of 16 amino acids. Germline CDR1 and CDR2: MNHEY and SMNVEV (reference sequence). The CDR3: CASSTSPTGGPYGYTF. The DNA for the CDR3 is TGTGCCAGCAGTACCTCCCCGACAGGGGGCCCCTATGGCTACACCTTC.

The CDR3 spells CASSLFYHIGSNQPQHF. The CDR3 nucleotides are TGTGCCAGCAGCTTGTTTTACCACATCGGGAGCAATCAGCCCCAGCATTTT. This rearrangement joins TRBV5-6 to TRBJ1-5; D is undetermined. The CDR3 is 17 amino acids. V lost 1 base, J lost 1 base, and 15 bases lay in between. Germline CDR1 and CDR2: SGHDT and YYEEEE. Full variable domain (outside the CDR3, taken from reference TRBV5-6 and TRBJ1-5): DAGVTQSPTHLIKTRGQQVTLRCSPKSGHDTVSWYQQALGQGPQFIFQYYEEEERQRGNFPDRFSGHQFPNYSSELNVNALLLGDSALYLCASSLFYHIGSNQPQHFGDGTRLSIL.

This clone appeared once. V gene TRBV5-1 combines with J gene TRBJ2-2, with TRBD1 matching over 7 bases. Unmatched junction bases numbered 2, after V lost 0 bases and J lost 0 bases. The CDR3 consists of 16 residues. Germline CDR1 and CDR2: SGHRS and YFSETQ. The CDR3 protein is CASSLGQGANTGELFF. CDR3 sequence (DNA): TGCGCCAGCAGCTTGGGACAGGGTGCGAACACCGGGGAGCTGTTTTTT.

The chain combines TRBV5-1 with TRBJ2-6, with D tentatively TRBD1 (6 bases). Germline values: CDR1 SGHRS, CDR2 YFSETQ. The germline V and J ends were trimmed by 1 base and 0 bases, with 11 bases remaining between them. There are 17 residues in the CDR3. DNA of the CDR3: TGCGCCAGCAGCTTGATTCAGGGGAGCTCTGGGGCCAACGTCCTGACTTTC. Amino acids: CASSLIQGSSGANVLTF. The variable domain in full, completed from reference TRBV5-1 and TRBJ2-6, reads KAGVTQTPRYLIKTRGQQVTLSCSPISGHRSVSWYQQTPGQGLQFLFEYFSETQRNKGNFPGRFSGRQFSNSRSEMNVSTLELGDSALYLCASSLIQGSSGANVLTFGAGSRLTVL.

This clone has a single count. The rearrangement uses TRBV30 and TRBJ1-3; D remains unclear. V lost 2 bases and J lost 1, with 24 bases in between. Per the germline V gene, CDR1 is GTSNPN and CDR2 is SVGIG (reference sequence). The CDR3 loop spans 19 amino acids. CDR3 loop: CAWSIFVTALSSSGNTIYF. CDR3 nucleotides: TGTGCCTGGAGTATTTTCGTGACGGCACTATCCTCATCTGGAAACACCATATATTTT.

The chain is built from TRBV6-1 and TRBJ2-5; 13 nucleotides line up with TRBD2. The germline V gene encodes CDR1 MNHNS and CDR2 SASEGT. V was clipped by 4 bases and J by 5 bases; unmatched bases: 13. This CDR3 has 18 amino acids. The CDR3 bases are TGTGCCAGCAGTGGAAAGACTAGCGGGGGGCCTCCTTGGGAGACCCAGTACTTC. It encodes CASSGKTSGGPPWETQYF.

The chain links TRBV5-1 to TRBJ2-1, with 8 bases identical to TRBD2. Germline CDR1 reads SGHRS; CDR2 reads YFSETQ. The length of the CDR3 is 18 residues. The ends lost 3 bases at V and 9 bases at J; junction bases unmatched: 20. CDR3 sequence reads: CASSWSGVAGPYPGEQFF. The DNA of the CDR3 is TGCGCCAGCAGCTGGTCTGGGGTAGCGGGGCCTTATCCCGGTGAGCAGTTCTTC.

The chain has TRBV25-1 and TRBJ1-1, with 7 bases aligning to TRBD1. The CDR3 extends over 16 amino acids. V lost 3 bases, J lost 0 bases, and 7 bases stayed unmatched. Germline lookup yields CDR1 MGHDK and CDR2 SYGVNS. CDR3 loop: CASSDVTGAMNTEAFF. CDR3 nucleotides: TGTGCCAGCAGTGATGTTACAGGGGCCATGAACACTGAAGCTTTCTTT.

The rearrangement joins TRBV2 to TRBJ2-7; weak D call: TRBD1 (5 bases). CDR1 SNHLY and CDR2 FYNNEI come from the germline V gene. The CDR3 has 11 amino acids. With 3 bases removed from V and 6 bases from J, the gap between germline ends came to 6 bases. The CDR3 here is CASSDQGEQYF. The CDR3 nucleotides read TGTGCCAGCAGTGACCAGGGCGAGCAGTACTTC.

The chain employs TRBV19 and TRBJ2-2; D is undetermined. CDR1 LNHDA and CDR2 SQIVND come from the germline V gene (reference sequence). The CDR3 has 13 residues. With 1 base removed from V and 5 bases from J, the gap between germline ends came to 5 bases. CDR3 region: CASSIGRTGELFF. In DNA, the CDR3 is TGTGCCAGTAGTATAGGGCGGACCGGGGAGCTGTTTTTT.

J is TRBJ2-4 and V is TRBV6-1; TRBD2 matches at 7 bases. Per germline, CDR1 MNHNS and CDR2 SASEGT. Trimming at V came to 2 bases and at J to 6 bases, leaving 4 bases not matched to a gene. The CDR3 is made up of 14 amino acids. CDR3 in amino acids: CASSETPGGNIQYF. DNA of the CDR3: TGTGCCAGCAGTGAAACGCCGGGGGGAAACATTCAGTACTTC.